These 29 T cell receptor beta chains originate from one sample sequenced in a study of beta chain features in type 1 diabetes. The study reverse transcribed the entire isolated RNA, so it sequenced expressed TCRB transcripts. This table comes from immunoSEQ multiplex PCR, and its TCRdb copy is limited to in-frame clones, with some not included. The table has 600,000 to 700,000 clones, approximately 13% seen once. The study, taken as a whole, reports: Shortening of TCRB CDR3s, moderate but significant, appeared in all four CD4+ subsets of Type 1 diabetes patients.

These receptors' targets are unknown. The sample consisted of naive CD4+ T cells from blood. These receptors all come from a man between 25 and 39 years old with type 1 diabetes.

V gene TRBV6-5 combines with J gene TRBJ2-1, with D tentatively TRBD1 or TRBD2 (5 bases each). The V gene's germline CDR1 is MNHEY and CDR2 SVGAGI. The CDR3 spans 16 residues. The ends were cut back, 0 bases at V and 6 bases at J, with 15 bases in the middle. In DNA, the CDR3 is TGTGCCAGCAGTTACTCGGGGTTGGGGGTAGGCAATGAGCAGTTCTTC. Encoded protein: CASSYSGLGVGNEQFF.

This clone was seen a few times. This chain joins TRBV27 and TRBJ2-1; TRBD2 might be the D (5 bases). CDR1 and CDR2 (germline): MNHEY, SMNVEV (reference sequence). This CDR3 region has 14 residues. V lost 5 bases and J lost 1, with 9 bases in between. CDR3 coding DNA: TGTGCCAGCAGTAGAGGGCAGTCCTACAATGAGCAGTTCTTC. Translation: CASSRGQSYNEQFF.

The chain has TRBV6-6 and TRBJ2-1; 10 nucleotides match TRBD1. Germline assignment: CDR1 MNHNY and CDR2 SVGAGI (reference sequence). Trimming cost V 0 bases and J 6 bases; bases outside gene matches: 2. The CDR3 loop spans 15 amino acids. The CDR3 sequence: CASSYSRDRGNEQFF. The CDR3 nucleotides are TGTGCCAGCAGTTACTCCCGGGACAGGGGCAATGAGCAGTTCTTC.

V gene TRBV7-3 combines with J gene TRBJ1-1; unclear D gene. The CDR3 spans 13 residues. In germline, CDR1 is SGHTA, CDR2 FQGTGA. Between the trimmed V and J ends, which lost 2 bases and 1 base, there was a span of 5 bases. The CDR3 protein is CASSLAGNTEAFF. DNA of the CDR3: TGTGCCAGCAGCTTAGCAGGGAACACTGAAGCTTTCTTT. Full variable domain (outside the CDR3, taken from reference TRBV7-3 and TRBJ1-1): GAGVSQTPSNKVTEKGKYVELRCDPISGHTALYWYRQSLGQGPEFLIYFQGTGAADDSGLPNDRFFAVRPEGSVSTLKIQRTERGDSAVYLCASSLAGNTEAFFGQGTRLTVV.

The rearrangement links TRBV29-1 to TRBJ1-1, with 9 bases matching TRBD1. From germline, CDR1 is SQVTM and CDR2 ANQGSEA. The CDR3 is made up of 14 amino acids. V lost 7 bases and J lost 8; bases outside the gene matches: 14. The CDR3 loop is CSGMRGQGGSEAFF. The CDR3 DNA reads TGCAGCGGGATGAGGGGACAGGGAGGAAGCGAAGCTTTCTTT.

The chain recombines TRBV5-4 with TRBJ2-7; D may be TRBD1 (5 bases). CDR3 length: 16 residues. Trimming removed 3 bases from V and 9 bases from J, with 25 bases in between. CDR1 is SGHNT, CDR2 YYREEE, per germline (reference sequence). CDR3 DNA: TGTGCCAGCAGCTCGGGTACGCCACAGGCCCGGTTCGGGCAGTACTTC. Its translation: CASSSGTPQARFGQYF.

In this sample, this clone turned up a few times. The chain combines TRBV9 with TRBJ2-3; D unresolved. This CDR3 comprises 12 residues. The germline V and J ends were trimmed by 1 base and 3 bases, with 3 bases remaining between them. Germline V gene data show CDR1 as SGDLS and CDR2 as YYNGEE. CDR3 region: CASSVQTDTQYF. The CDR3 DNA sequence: TGTGCCAGCAGCGTACAAACAGATACGCAGTATTTT.

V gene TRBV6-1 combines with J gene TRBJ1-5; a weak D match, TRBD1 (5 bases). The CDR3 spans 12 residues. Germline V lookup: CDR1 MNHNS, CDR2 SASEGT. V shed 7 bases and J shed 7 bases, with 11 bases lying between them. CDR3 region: CASMRGGQPQHF. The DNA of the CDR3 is TGTGCCAGCATGAGGGGAGGACAGCCCCAGCATTTT.

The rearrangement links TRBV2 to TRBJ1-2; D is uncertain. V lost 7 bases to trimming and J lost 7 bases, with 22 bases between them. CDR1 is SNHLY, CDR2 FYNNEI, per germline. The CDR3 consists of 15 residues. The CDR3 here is CASNGEWSRFGGYTF. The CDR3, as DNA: TGTGCCAGCAATGGGGAATGGTCACGGTTCGGTGGCTACACCTTC. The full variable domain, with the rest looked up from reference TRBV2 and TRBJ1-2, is EPEVTQTPSHQVTQMGQEVILRCVPISNHLYFYWYRQILGQKVEFLVSFYNNEISEKSEIFDDQFSVERPDGSNFTLKIRSTKLEDSAMYFCASNGEWSRFGGYTFGSGTRLTVV.

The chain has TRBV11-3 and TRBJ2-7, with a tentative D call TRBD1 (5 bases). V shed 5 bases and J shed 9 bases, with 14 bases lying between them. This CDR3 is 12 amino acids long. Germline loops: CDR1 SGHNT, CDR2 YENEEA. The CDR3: CASSAEQGVQYF. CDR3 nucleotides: TGTGCCAGCAGCGCCGAGCAGGGCGTGCAGTACTTC.

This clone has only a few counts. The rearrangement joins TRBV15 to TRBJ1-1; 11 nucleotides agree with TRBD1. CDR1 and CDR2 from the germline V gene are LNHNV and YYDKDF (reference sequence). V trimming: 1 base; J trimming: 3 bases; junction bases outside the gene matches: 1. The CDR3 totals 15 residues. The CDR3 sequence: CATSRAGQGDTEAFF. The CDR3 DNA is TGTGCCACCAGCAGAGCGGGACAGGGGGACACTGAAGCTTTCTTT.

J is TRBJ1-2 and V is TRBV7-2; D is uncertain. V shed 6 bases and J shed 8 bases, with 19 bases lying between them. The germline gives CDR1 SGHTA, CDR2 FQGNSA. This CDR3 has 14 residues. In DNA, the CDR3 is TGTGCCAGCAGACCAGACGACTGGGCCCCAGGCTACACCTTC. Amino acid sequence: CASRPDDWAPGYTF.

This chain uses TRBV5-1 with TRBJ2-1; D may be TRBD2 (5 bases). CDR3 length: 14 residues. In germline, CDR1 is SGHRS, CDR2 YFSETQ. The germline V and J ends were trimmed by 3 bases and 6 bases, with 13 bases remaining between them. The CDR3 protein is CASSSTAGGNEQFF. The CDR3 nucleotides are TGCGCCAGCAGCTCTACAGCCGGAGGCAATGAGCAGTTCTTC.

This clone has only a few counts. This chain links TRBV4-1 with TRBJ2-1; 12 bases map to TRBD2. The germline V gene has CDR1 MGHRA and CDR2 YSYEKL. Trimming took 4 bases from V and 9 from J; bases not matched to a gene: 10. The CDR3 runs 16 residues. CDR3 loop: CASSRLASGGVGEQFF. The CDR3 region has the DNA TGCGCCAGCAGCCGTTTAGCTAGCGGGGGGGTCGGTGAGCAGTTCTTC.

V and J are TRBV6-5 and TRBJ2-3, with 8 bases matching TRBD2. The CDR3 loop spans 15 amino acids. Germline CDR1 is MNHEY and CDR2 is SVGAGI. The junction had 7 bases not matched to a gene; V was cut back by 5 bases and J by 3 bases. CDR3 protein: CASSRGGAGTDTQYF. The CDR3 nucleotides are TGTGCCAGCAGTCGGGGGGGGGCCGGTACAGATACGCAGTATTTT.

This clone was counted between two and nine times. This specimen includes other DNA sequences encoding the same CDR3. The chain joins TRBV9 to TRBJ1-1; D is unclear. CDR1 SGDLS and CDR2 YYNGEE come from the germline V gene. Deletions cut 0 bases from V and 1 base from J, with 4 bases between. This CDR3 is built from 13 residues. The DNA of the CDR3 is TGTGCCAGCAGCGTAGAGGCGAACACTGAAGCTTTCTTT. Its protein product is CASSVEANTEAFF.

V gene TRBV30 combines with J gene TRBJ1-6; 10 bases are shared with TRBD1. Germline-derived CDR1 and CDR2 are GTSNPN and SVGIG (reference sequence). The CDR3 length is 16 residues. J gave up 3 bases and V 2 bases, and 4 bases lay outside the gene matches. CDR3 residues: CAWSLTGGGYNSPLHF. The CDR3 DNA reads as TGTGCCTGGAGTCTGACAGGGGGCGGCTATAATTCACCCCTCCACTTT.

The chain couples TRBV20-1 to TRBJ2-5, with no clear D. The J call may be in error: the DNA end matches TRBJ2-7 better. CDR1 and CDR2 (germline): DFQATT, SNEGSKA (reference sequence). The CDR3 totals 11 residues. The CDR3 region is CSASPDYEQYF. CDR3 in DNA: TGCAGTGCTAGTCCCGACTACGAGCAGTACTTC.

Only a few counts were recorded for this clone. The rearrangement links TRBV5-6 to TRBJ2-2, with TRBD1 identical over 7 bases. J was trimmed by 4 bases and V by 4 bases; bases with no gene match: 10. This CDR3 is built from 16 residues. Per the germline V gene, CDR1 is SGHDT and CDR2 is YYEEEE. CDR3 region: CASSPAGGSGTGELFF. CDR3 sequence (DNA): TGTGCCAGCAGCCCCGCAGGGGGTTCGGGCACCGGGGAGCTGTTTTTT.

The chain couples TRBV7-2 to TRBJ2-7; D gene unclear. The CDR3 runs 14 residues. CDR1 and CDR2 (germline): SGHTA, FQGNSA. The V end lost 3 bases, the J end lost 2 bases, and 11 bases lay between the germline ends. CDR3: CASSFAGSAYEQYF. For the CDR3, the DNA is TGTGCCAGCAGCTTCGCCGGGTCCGCCTACGAGCAGTACTTC.

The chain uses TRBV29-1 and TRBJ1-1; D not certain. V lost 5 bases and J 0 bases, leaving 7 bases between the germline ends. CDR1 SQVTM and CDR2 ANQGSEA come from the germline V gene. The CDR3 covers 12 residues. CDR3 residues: CSVWPLNTEAFF. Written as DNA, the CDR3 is TGCAGCGTTTGGCCTTTGAACACTGAAGCTTTCTTT.

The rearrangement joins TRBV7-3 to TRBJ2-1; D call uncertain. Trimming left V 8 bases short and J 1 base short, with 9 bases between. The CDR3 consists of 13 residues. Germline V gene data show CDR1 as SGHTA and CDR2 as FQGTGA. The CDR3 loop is CASGSDSYNEQFF. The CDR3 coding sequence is TGTGCCAGCGGAAGCGATTCCTACAATGAGCAGTTCTTC.

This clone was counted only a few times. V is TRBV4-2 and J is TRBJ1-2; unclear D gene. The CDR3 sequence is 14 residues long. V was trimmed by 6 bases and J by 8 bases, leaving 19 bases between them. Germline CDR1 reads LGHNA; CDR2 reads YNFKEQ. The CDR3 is CASSPTDYPRGYTF. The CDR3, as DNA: TGTGCCAGCAGTCCTACGGACTATCCGCGGGGCTACACCTTC.

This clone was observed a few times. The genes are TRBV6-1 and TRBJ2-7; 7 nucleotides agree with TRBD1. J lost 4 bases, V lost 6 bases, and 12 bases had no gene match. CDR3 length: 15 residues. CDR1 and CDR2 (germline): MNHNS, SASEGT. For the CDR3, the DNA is TGTGCCAGCAGCGAGGGATGGGACAGACGATACGAGCAGTACTTC. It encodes CASSEGWDRRYEQYF.

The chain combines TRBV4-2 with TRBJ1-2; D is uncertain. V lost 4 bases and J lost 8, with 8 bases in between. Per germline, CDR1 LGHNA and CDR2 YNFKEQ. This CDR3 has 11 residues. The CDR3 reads CASSRGGGYTF. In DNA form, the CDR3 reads TGTGCCAGCAGCCGGGGAGGCGGCTACACCTTC.

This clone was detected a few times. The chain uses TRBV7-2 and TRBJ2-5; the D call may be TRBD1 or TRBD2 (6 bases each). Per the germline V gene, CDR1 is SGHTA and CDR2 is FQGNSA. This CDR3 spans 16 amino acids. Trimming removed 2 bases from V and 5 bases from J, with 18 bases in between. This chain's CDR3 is CASSLWTGARRETQYF. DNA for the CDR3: TGTGCCAGCAGCTTATGGACGGGGGCAAGAAGGGAGACCCAGTACTTC.

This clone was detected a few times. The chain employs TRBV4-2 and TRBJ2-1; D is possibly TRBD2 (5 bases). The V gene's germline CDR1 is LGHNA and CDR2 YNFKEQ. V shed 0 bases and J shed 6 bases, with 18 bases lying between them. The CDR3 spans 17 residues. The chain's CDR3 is CASSQEVIARGGNEQFF. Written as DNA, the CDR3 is TGTGCCAGCAGCCAAGAAGTAATAGCCCGGGGTGGCAATGAGCAGTTCTTC.

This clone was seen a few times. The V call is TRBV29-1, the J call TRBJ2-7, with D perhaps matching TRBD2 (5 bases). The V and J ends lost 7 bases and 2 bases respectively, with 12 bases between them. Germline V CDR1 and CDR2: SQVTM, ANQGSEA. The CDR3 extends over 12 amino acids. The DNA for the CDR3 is TGCAGCGCCAGGACTCAGACCTACGAGCAGTACTTC. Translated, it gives CSARTQTYEQYF.

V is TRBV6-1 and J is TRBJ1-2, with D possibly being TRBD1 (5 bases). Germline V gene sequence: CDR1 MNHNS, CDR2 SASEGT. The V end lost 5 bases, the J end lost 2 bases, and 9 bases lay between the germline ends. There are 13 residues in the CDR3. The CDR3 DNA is TGTGCCAGCAGTCCGCGGGGGAACTATGGCTACACCTTC. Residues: CASSPRGNYGYTF.